The 28 T cell receptor beta chains below were found in one sample sequenced in a study of T cell repertoires in cytomegalovirus infection. The antigens these receptors bind are not known. TCRdb recomputed calls from the reads with MiXCR, one row per CDR3 protein. The table has roughly 500,000 distinct CDR3 sequences, around 30% seen once. The sample in question was cultured PBMCs, obtained from culture after CMV antigen stimulation. The receptor source for this set is a human donor in good health (CMV status not recorded). Some clones in this sample may be carry-over from other donors' samples.

This clonotype was observed many times. V is TRBV28 and J is TRBJ2-5; TRBD1 agrees at 9 bases. Trimming cost V 5 bases and J 5 bases; bases outside gene matches: 9. Germline CDR1 and CDR2: MDHEN and SYDVKM. The CDR3 is made up of 15 amino acids. As DNA, the CDR3 is TGTGCCAGCAGTACCGGGACAGGGTCAGGTGAGACCCAGTACTTC. Its protein product is CASSTGTGSGETQYF. The full variable domain, in which reference TRBV28 and TRBJ2-5 provide the parts outside the CDR3, is DVKVTQSSRYLVKRTGEKVFLECVQDMDHENMFWYRQDPGLGLRLIYFSYDVKMKEKGDIPEGYSVSREKKERFSLILESASTNQTSMYLCASSTGTGSGETQYFGPGTRLLVL.

This clonotype was detected once. The gene calls are TRBV28 and TRBJ2-7; 9 bases fit TRBD2. Losses at the gene ends were 5 bases for V and 1 base for J; bases not matched to a gene: 3. The germline CDR1 and CDR2 sequences are MDHEN and SYDVKM. The CDR3 is 14 residues long. CDR3 sequence: CASSPAGGSYEQYV. DNA for the CDR3: TGTGCCAGCAGTCCCGCGGGAGGGTCCTACGAGCAGTACGTC.

The chain has TRBV12-3 or TRBV12-4 and TRBJ2-2, with 7 bases identical to TRBD1. After removal of 5 bases from V and 7 bases from J, the junction contained 13 bases not matched to a gene. There are 16 residues in the CDR3. This CDR3 is CASSLQGTLIGGELFF. The DNA for the CDR3 is TGTGCCAGCAGTCTACAGGGGACCCTCATCGGCGGGGAGCTGTTTTTT.

This clonotype was detected ten times or more. This rearrangement joins TRBV7-2 to TRBJ2-3; 10 bases are shared with TRBD2. V shed 1 base and J 5 bases; nucleotides not matched to a gene: 6. CDR1 and CDR2 from the germline V gene are SGHTA and FQGNSA. The CDR3 has 16 residues. This CDR3 is CASSLVAGGSIDTQYF. The CDR3 DNA is TGTGCCAGCAGCTTAGTAGCGGGAGGATCCATAGATACGCAGTATTTT.

The rearrangement uses TRBV6-2 or TRBV6-3 and TRBJ2-7; 7 nucleotides line up with TRBD1. Germline trimming cut 6 bases from V and 2 bases from J; bases unmatched to any gene: 7. CDR3 size: 14 residues. The V gene's germline CDR1 is MNHEY and CDR2 SVGEGT. The DNA of the CDR3 is TGTGCCAGCAGCTCCCTCGGACAGGCCTACGAGCAGTACTTC. Encoded protein: CASSSLGQAYEQYF.

This clonotype was recorded many times. This chain joins TRBV7-2 and TRBJ2-7, with TRBD1 matching over 8 bases. Germline V gene data show CDR1 as SGHTA and CDR2 as FQGNSA. With 4 bases clipped from V and 3 bases from J, the junction kept 8 bases outside the gene matches. CDR3 length equals 15 residues. The CDR3 region is CASSSTGTGFYEQYF. DNA of the CDR3: TGTGCCAGCAGCTCAACCGGGACAGGATTCTACGAGCAGTACTTC.

Remarks on this clonotype: The junction departs from germline at one end; a sequencing error may be responsible. The CDR3 DNA reads as TGTGCCAGCAGCTCCGGACTATTTCCGAATGAGCAGTTGTTC. Its translation is CASSSGLFPNEQLF. The gene calls are TRBV7-3 and TRBJ2-1; D is possibly TRBD2 (6 bases). The V gene's germline CDR1 is SGHTA and CDR2 FQGTGA. The CDR3 extends over 14 amino acids.

The chain has TRBV12-3 or TRBV12-4 and TRBJ1-6, with D possibly matching TRBD1 (5 bases). This CDR3 region has 13 residues. Between the trimmed V and J ends, which lost 5 bases and 8 bases, there was a span of 10 bases. CDR3: CASSVPGDSPLHF. The CDR3, as DNA: TGTGCCAGCAGTGTACCGGGGGATTCACCCCTCCACTTT.

This chain connects TRBV5-4 to TRBJ1-6; unclear D gene. Germline values: CDR1 SGHNT, CDR2 YYREEE (reference sequence). V gave up 1 base and J gave up 9 bases, with 8 bases separating them. The CDR3 is made up of 13 amino acids. The CDR3 DNA reads TGTGCCAGCAGCTTGAGTGAATCTTCACCCCTCCACTTT. Encoded protein: CASSLSESSPLHF.

This clonotype has at least ten counts. The CDR3, as DNA: TGTGCCAGCAGCTCCTCAGGGGGCTGGAATGAGCAGTTCTTC. This codes for CASSSSGGWNEQFF. The chain uses TRBV7-2 and TRBJ2-1; 8 bases match TRBD1. Germline lookup yields CDR1 SGHTA and CDR2 FQGNSA. This CDR3 has 14 residues. The J segment lost 7 bases and the V segment lost 4 bases, leaving 6 bases of the junction unmatched.

The V gene is TRBV20-1, the J gene TRBJ1-5; no firm D call. CDR1 DFQATT and CDR2 SNEGSKA come from the germline V gene (reference sequence). Trimming stripped 6 bases from V and 7 bases from J, with 22 bases between. The CDR3 extends over 15 amino acids. The CDR3 DNA reads TGCAGTGCAGTAAGAGGTCCGGCTGGCGAGCAGCCCCAGCATTTT. Amino acids: CSAVRGPAGEQPQHF.

V and J are TRBV4-3 and TRBJ2-7; TRBD2 matches 7 bases. Germline trimming cut 1 base from V and 0 bases from J; bases unmatched to any gene: 6. Germline assignment: CDR1 LGHNA and CDR2 YSLEER. The CDR3 covers 16 residues. The chain's CDR3 is CASSQGLAASSYEQYF. CDR3 nucleotide sequence: TGCGCCAGCAGCCAAGGTCTAGCGGCCAGCTCCTACGAGCAGTACTTC.

The gene calls are TRBV25-1 and TRBJ1-6, with 7 bases lining up with TRBD1. Germline assignment: CDR1 MGHDK and CDR2 SYGVNS. Trimming took 1 base from V and 3 from J; bases not matched to a gene: 6. The CDR3 totals 17 residues. The CDR3 DNA reads TGTGCCAGCAGTGAATGGAGACAGGGAGACTATAATTCACCCCTCCACTTT. As protein: CASSEWRQGDYNSPLHF. The entire variable domain, with the rest obtained from reference TRBV25-1 and TRBJ1-6, is as follows: EADIYQTPRYLVIGTGKKITLECSQTMGHDKMYWYQQDPGMELHLIHYSYGVNSTEKGDLSSESTVSRIRTEHFPLTLESARPSHTSQYLCASSEWRQGDYNSPLHFGNGTRLTVT.

This clonotype occurred a few times. V usage is TRBV28 and J usage is TRBJ1-4; 9 bases line up with TRBD1. This CDR3 contains 16 residues. J lost 6 bases, V lost 5 bases, and 10 bases had no gene match. CDR1 and CDR2 (germline): MDHEN, SYDVKM. CDR3 coding DNA: TGTGCCAGCAGTCCAGTAGTCGGGACAGGGCATGAAAAACTGTTTTTT. Its translation is CASSPVVGTGHEKLFF.

The sample holds many counts of this clonotype. V gene TRBV7-2 combines with J gene TRBJ1-3; unclear D gene. The germline V and J ends were trimmed by 5 bases and 0 bases, with 14 bases remaining between them. The germline CDR1 and CDR2 sequences are SGHTA and FQGNSA. The CDR3 consists of 16 residues. The CDR3 nucleotides read TGTGCCAGCAGCGACGGGGAGCATACCTCTGGAAACACCATATATTTT. It encodes CASSDGEHTSGNTIYF.

V usage is TRBV7-9 and J usage is TRBJ1-3; TRBD1 might be the D (5 bases). The length of the CDR3 is 13 residues. The V and J ends lost 11 bases and 4 bases respectively, with 15 bases between them. Germline V gives CDR1 SEHNR, CDR2 FQNEAQ (reference sequence). The CDR3 sequence is CAGERGSGNTIYF. Written as DNA, the CDR3 is TGTGCCGGCGAGAGGGGCTCAGGAAACACCATATATTTT.

The table lists this clonotype with a few counts. CDR3 protein: CASRHERGGWYEQYF. In nucleotides, the CDR3 is TGCGCCAGCAGACATGAGCGGGGAGGATGGTACGAGCAGTACTTC. The J gene is TRBJ2-7, the V gene TRBV4-1, with 7 bases that match TRBD2. Unmatched junction bases numbered 12, after V lost 6 bases and J lost 4 bases. CDR3 length: 15 residues. From germline, CDR1 is MGHRA and CDR2 YSYEKL.

This clonotype was counted a few times. V is TRBV6-2 or TRBV6-3 and J is TRBJ2-7; maybe TRBD2 (5 bases). The CDR3 totals 14 residues. The germline V gene has CDR1 MNHEY and CDR2 SVGEGT. V gave up 0 bases and J gave up 3 bases, with 9 bases separating them. CDR3 region: CASSYSGVHYEQYF. The CDR3 region has the DNA TGTGCCAGCAGTTACTCGGGAGTCCACTACGAGCAGTACTTC.

The table lists this clonotype with a few counts. The gene calls are TRBV5-1 and TRBJ1-2; possibly TRBD1 for D (6 bases). Germline V gene lookup returns CDR1 SGHRS and CDR2 YFSETQ. V lost 5 bases and J 0 bases, leaving 11 bases between the germline ends. This CDR3 is 14 amino acids long. The CDR3 sequence is CASRPGTTNYGYTF. The CDR3 bases are TGCGCCAGCAGACCCGGGACAACTAACTATGGCTACACCTTC.

This clonotype has more than one count but fewer than ten. The chain combines TRBV10-2 with TRBJ2-2; 11 nucleotides match TRBD1. Germline CDR1 is WSHSY and CDR2 is SAAADI. V was clipped by 6 bases and J by 6 bases; unmatched bases: 6. The CDR3 is 15 amino acids. In nucleotides, the CDR3 is TGCGCCAGCAGGACCGGGACAGGGGGTCCCGGGGAGCTGTTTTTT. This encodes CASRTGTGGPGELFF.

This clonotype was seen repeatedly, ten times or more. V usage is TRBV7-2 and J usage is TRBJ1-1; 7 nucleotides line up with TRBD1. Germline-derived CDR1 and CDR2 are SGHTA and FQGNSA. This CDR3 region has 13 residues. V was pared by 5 bases and J by 5 bases, with 5 bases of the junction left unmatched. The CDR3 region is CASSPDRETEAFF. DNA for the CDR3: TGTGCCAGCAGCCCAGACAGGGAGACTGAAGCTTTCTTT.

This clonotype was counted only a few times. The chain couples TRBV7-9 to TRBJ2-4; no definite D call. The CDR3 covers 14 residues. Germline CDR1 SEHNR, CDR2 FQNEAQ (reference sequence). With 1 base removed from V and 0 bases from J, the gap between germline ends came to 4 bases. The CDR3 protein is CASSLETAKNIQYF. For the CDR3, the DNA is TGTGCCAGCAGCTTAGAGACAGCCAAAAACATTCAGTACTTC.

This clonotype was recorded many times. The V and J genes are TRBV6-2 or TRBV6-3 and TRBJ2-5; D is possibly TRBD2 (5 bases). The V end was cut by 4 bases, the J end by 2 bases, with 8 bases between. Per the germline V gene, CDR1 is MNHEY and CDR2 is SVGEGT. The CDR3 runs to 13 residues. The CDR3 region has the DNA TGTGCCAGCAGTTCTCGGGAACAAGAGACCCAGTACTTC. Translated: CASSSREQETQYF.

This clonotype was recorded at least ten times. This chain connects TRBV7-2 to TRBJ2-6; D unresolved. Germline CDR1 is SGHTA and CDR2 is FQGNSA. This CDR3 has 18 residues. V lost 2 bases and J lost 0, with 14 bases in between. CDR3 DNA sequence: TGTGCCAGCAGCTTACAACAGACAAGTACCTCTGGGGCCAACGTCCTGACTTTC. Protein sequence: CASSLQQTSTSGANVLTF.

Notes on this clonotype: One base away lies a much larger clone, so this may be a sequencing read error. The chain carries TRBV7-2 and TRBJ2-7, with D tentatively TRBD1 (5 bases). Trimming took off 5 bases at V and 3 bases at J, with 14 bases between the two ends. The CDR3 is made up of 14 amino acids. In germline, CDR1 is SGHTA, CDR2 FQGNSA. The CDR3 is CTSSPMGRDYEQYF. In DNA form, the CDR3 reads TGTACCAGCAGCCCCATGGGCAGGGACTACGAGCAGTACTTC.

The CDR3, as DNA: TGTGCCAGCAGCTGGGACAGGGGCAACGAGCAGTACTTC. The encoded protein is CASSWDRGNEQYF. The V and J genes are TRBV7-8 and TRBJ2-7; 10 positions agree with TRBD1. The CDR3 covers 13 residues. The germline V gene has CDR1 SGHVS and CDR2 FQNEAQ. V shed 4 bases, J shed 5 bases, and the junction held 2 bases outside the gene matches. Using reference TRBV7-8 and TRBJ2-7 for the parts outside the CDR3, the full variable domain is GAGVSQSPRYKVAKRGQDVALRCDPISGHVSLFWYQQALGQGPEFLTYFQNEAQLDKSGLPSDRFFAERPEGSVSTLKIQRTQQEDSAVYLCASSWDRGNEQYFGPGTRLTVT.

This clonotype was observed a handful of times. The chain combines TRBV7-6 with TRBJ1-1, with D possibly TRBD1 on 5 matching bases. This CDR3 region has 15 residues. Trimming removed 1 base at V and 4 bases at J, with 13 bases between. Germline-derived CDR1 and CDR2 are SGHVS and FNYEAQ. CDR3 protein: CASSLDPGLFTEAFF. The CDR3 bases are TGTGCCAGCAGCTTAGATCCAGGGTTATTCACTGAAGCTTTCTTT.

This clonotype occurred a few times. The chain employs TRBV12-3 or TRBV12-4 and TRBJ1-1; D is ambiguous. Trimming took off 7 bases at V and 2 bases at J, with 14 bases between the two ends. The CDR3 runs 14 residues. The CDR3: CASNPRAVNTEAFF. CDR3 in DNA: TGTGCCAGCAACCCTCGGGCGGTCAACACTGAAGCTTTCTTT.